This T cell receptor (beta chain) was identified during a study of vaccination effects on CD4 cells after COVID-19. Study background: Samples that were drawn after vaccination came a median of 72 days after the second dose.

Sequencing followed a ViraFEST assay step that expanded antigen-specific CD4+ T cells with viral peptide pools. CD4+ T cells were isolated after 10 days of culture. The cohort was immunized with two doses of either the BNT162b2 or mRNA-1273 vaccine. In the cultures, half the medium was exchanged for IL-2 medium on days 3 and 7. Study-wide results and caveats: By a late point after vaccination, infection- and vaccine-induced clones had shrunk markedly through clonal contraction.

V shed 3 bases, J shed 8 bases, and the junction held 5 bases outside the gene matches. The CDR3 has 14 amino acids. CDR1 and CDR2 from the germline V gene are KGHSH and LQKENI. Profiling relied on immunoSEQ multiplex PCR, and the TCRdb table lists in-frame clones only, not all of them. The repertoire holds roughly 34,000 clones, approximately 82% seen once, with around 1.5% in the top ten. As regards this clone: What it binds is unknown.

This TCR was recovered from a human donor who received a COVID-19 vaccine. Some clones in this sample may be carry-over from other donors' samples. This chain links TRBV18 with TRBJ2-1; 9 nucleotides align to TRBD1. Sequencing was performed on CD4+ T cells from PBMCs cultured with HCoV-NL63 spike peptides, taken after COVID-19 vaccination. CDR3 protein: CASSPGQGLDEQFF. CDR3 DNA sequence: TGTGCCAGCTCACCGGGACAGGGTTTAGATGAGCAGTTCTTC.